A selection of T cell receptor beta chains follows, all from one sample in a study of T cells in Graves' hyperthyroidism and ophthalmopathy. TCRdb itself ran the multiplex PCR reads through MiXCR, one entry per CDR3 protein. This table has roughly 400,000 distinct CDR3 sequences, 11% to 15% appearing once. Sequences were obtained from blood. These receptors were obtained from a man aged 50-60 years with Graves' ophthalmopathy. CDR3s include the opening cysteine and the closing phenylalanine or tryptophan.

cdr3_length v_call cdr3_aa
16 TRBV24-1 CATSDLKSGTDNEQFF
13 TRBV6-2/TRBV6-3 CASSASLNSPLHF
16 TRBV6-1 CASTKNVGLSTDTQYF
13 TRBV9 CASSPNPDQPQHF
16 TRBV20-1 CSASRAGGFWNTEAFF
16 TRBV2 CASRTSGRAPYNEQFF
16 TRBV27 CASSLRSGTGVEKLFF
12 TRBV2 CASKGDGYGYTF
15 TRBV7-3 CASSLERRGRGTIYF
13 TRBV29-1 CSVAGGVEEKLFF
14 TRBV11-3 CASSSGGRTDTQYF
14 TRBV28 CASSGQGQADTQYF
14 TRBV5-5 CASSLGPGESGYTF
14 TRBV11-2 CASSFERGYNEQFF
15 TRBV11-1 CASSPRDRAPDTQYF
16 TRBV18 CASSPPGTSAGYEQFF
12 TRBV3-1 CASSQTDYEQYF
13 TRBV20-1 CSARPQPGAEQFF
16 TRBV30 CAWCSPSGVNTGELFF
16 TRBV20-1 CSATHLRLAGGDTQYF
16 TRBV5-8 CASSFRGEISSYEQYF
16 TRBV27 CASSQIAGVYTGELFF
17 TRBV7-9 CASSLVRPGGDNSPLHF
14 TRBV5-6 CASSLGAKTNEQYF
13 TRBV7-2 CASSFSQGYEQYF
16 TRBV7-8 CASSSEGRGRMGEQFF
13 TRBV9 CASSVRLEGPQHF
15 TRBV14 CASSQGGSAYNEQFF
16 TRBV27 CASSPWDTYSNQPQHF
16 TRBV5-8 CASSLGASSYTGELFF
15 TRBV6-1 CASSKLAGGWNEQFF
13 TRBV20-1 CSANRDYNEKLFF
13 TRBV29-1 CSVDGFQYNEQFF
15 TRBV6-1 CASQRTGGVGETQYF
19 TRBV9 CASSVGPGSAQPGANVLTF
15 TRBV2 CASTQLGVAGETQYF
14 TRBV7-8 CASSLAQVGNTIYF
13 TRBV20-1 CSARRGGDTEAFF
13 TRBV20-1 CSARDRVAEKLFF
15 TRBV20-1 CSARDGRLAGETQYF
13 TRBV4-1 CASSETGGYGYTF